The 16 T cell receptor beta chains reported below all come from one sample, sequenced in a study of T-cell memory formation after mild COVID-19. One entry per CDR3 protein, called by TCRdb with MiXCR from the 5' RACE reads. The data contain around 150,000 distinct CDR3 sequences, roughly a third of them seen just once; the ten biggest clones take up about 11%. The sequenced sample was PBMCs or a T cell subset sorted from them (not recorded which). The source is an adult woman who had mild COVID-19 (a few samples of this study predate the infection). Cell type and time point are not known.

The chain employs TRBV7-2 and TRBJ1-1; D is uncertain. This CDR3 comprises 13 residues. Germline V gene sequence: CDR1 SGHTA, CDR2 FQGNSA. Trimming shortened V by 6 bases and J by 2 bases, and 10 bases separated the two germline ends. The CDR3, as DNA: TGTGCCAGCAGATCCGGGCCCAACACTGAAGCTTTCTTT. This gives the protein CASRSGPNTEAFF.

There are a few counts of this clonotype. The chain is built from TRBV29-1 and TRBJ2-5, with unresolved D. The CDR3 runs to 11 residues. V was clipped by 6 bases and J by 3 bases, with 8 bases between them. Germline loops: CDR1 SQVTM, CDR2 ANQGSEA. The CDR3: CSVASKETQYF. The CDR3, as DNA: TGCAGCGTGGCCTCGAAAGAGACCCAGTACTTC. Full variable domain (missing parts from reference TRBV29-1 and TRBJ2-5): SAVISQKPSRDICQRGTSLTIQCQVDSQVTMMFWYRQQPGQSLTLIATANQGSEATYESGFVIDKFPISRPNLTFSTLTVSNMSPEDSSIYLCSVASKETQYFGPGTRLLVL.

In this sample, this clonotype turned up once. The chain combines TRBV7-2 with TRBJ1-4; no definite D call. The CDR3 sequence is 14 residues long. V was shortened by 5 bases and J by 2 bases, with 9 bases between the two germline ends. Germline V gives CDR1 SGHTA, CDR2 FQGNSA. This CDR3 is CASSAAGTNEKLFF. The CDR3 coding sequence is TGTGCCAGCAGCGCCGCCGGGACTAATGAAAAACTGTTTTTT.

In DNA, the CDR3 is TGCGCCAGCAGCCCTGGTGACGGGCTCTACGAGCAGTACTTC. It is translated as CASSPGDGLYEQYF. The rearrangement joins TRBV5-1 to TRBJ2-7; D is ambiguous. V dropped 4 bases and J dropped 3 bases, with 14 bases sitting between them. The CDR3 runs 14 residues. Germline CDR1 SGHRS, CDR2 YFSETQ. Full variable domain (missing parts from reference TRBV5-1 and TRBJ2-7): KAGVTQTPRYLIKTRGQQVTLSCSPISGHRSVSWYQQTPGQGLQFLFEYFSETQRNKGNFPGRFSGRQFSNSRSEMNVSTLELGDSALYLCASSPGDGLYEQYFGPGTRLTVT.

This clonotype appeared once. The junction differs from germline at one of its ends, possibly a read error. The chain uses TRBV29-1 and TRBJ1-1; no firm D call. CDR3 length equals 14 residues. CDR1 and CDR2 (germline): SQVTM, ANQGSEA. The CDR3 spells CSVGARMQNPEAFF. CDR3 nucleotides: TGCAGCGTTGGTGCAAGGATGCAGAACCCTGAAGCTTTCTTT.

The chain combines TRBV4-3 with TRBJ2-3; D tentatively fits TRBD1 or TRBD2 (5 bases each). The CDR3 runs 16 residues. CDR1 LGHNA and CDR2 YSLEER come from the germline V gene. Trimming removed 3 bases from V and 4 bases from J, with 17 bases in between. In DNA form, the CDR3 reads TGCGCCAGCAGCCATACGGGATACGGGACCCCAGATACGCAGTATTTT. It codes for CASSHTGYGTPDTQYF.

This chain joins TRBV6-2 or TRBV6-3 and TRBJ1-2; no firm D call. CDR1 is MNHEY, CDR2 SVGEGT, per germline. The CDR3 totals 14 residues. V was trimmed by 5 bases and J by 4 bases, leaving 14 bases between them. This chain's CDR3 is CASSQTRTLYGYTF. In DNA form, the CDR3 reads TGTGCCAGCAGTCAAACCCGGACCCTCTATGGCTACACCTTC.

J is TRBJ2-5 and V is TRBV7-9, with D possibly being TRBD2 (6 bases). Germline V gene sequence: CDR1 SEHNR, CDR2 FQNEAQ (reference sequence). The V gene lost 4 bases and the J gene lost 3 bases, with 12 bases spanning the gap. The CDR3 loop spans 14 amino acids. CDR3 coding DNA: TGTGCCAGCAGCTCTTACGGGACTGAAGAGACCCAGTACTTC. It encodes CASSSYGTEETQYF.

This sequence joins TRBV12-3 or TRBV12-4 and TRBJ1-5; 8 nucleotides align to TRBD1. Germline trimming cut 4 bases from V and 2 bases from J; bases unmatched to any gene: 13. The CDR3 spans 18 residues. In DNA, the CDR3 is TGTGCCAGCAGTTGGGGAAGACAGGGGCTGAACGGCAATCAGCCCCAGCATTTT. Translation: CASSWGRQGLNGNQPQHF.

The chain combines TRBV5-1 with TRBJ2-2; D is undetermined. The CDR3 totals 15 residues. Trimming cost V 2 bases and J 2 bases, with 10 bases left between them. Germline values: CDR1 SGHRS, CDR2 YFSETQ. CDR3: CASSLEEENTGELFF. DNA for the CDR3: TGCGCCAGCAGCTTAGAAGAGGAAAACACCGGGGAGCTGTTTTTT.

The gene calls are TRBV4-1 and TRBJ1-2; D is perhaps TRBD1 (5 bases). This CDR3 spans 16 amino acids. CDR1 is MGHRA, CDR2 YSYEKL, per germline. The germline V and J ends were trimmed by 0 bases and 4 bases, with 15 bases remaining between them. CDR3 in amino acids: CASSQEDISTFYGYTF. The CDR3 coding sequence is TGCGCCAGCAGCCAAGAGGACATTTCGACTTTCTATGGCTACACCTTC.

A word on this clonotype: A read error may produce the germline difference seen at one junction end. The chain employs TRBV7-9 and TRBJ1-6, with D unclear. This CDR3 has 16 amino acids. Per the germline V gene, CDR1 is SEHNR and CDR2 is FQNEAQ (reference sequence). CDR3 sequence reads: CASSLEGGLYHSPLHF. DNA of the CDR3: TGTGCCAGCAGCTTAGAGGGTGGACTCTATCATTCACCCCTCCACTTT.

This clonotype was observed a handful of times. This rearrangement joins TRBV29-1 to TRBJ2-1; a weak D match, TRBD1 (6 bases). The germline gives CDR1 SQVTM, CDR2 ANQGSEA. There are 12 residues in the CDR3. Trimming removed 5 bases from V and 8 bases from J, with 13 bases in between. CDR3 nucleotide sequence: TGCAGCGTTAGAACAGGGTATGATGAGCAGTTCTTC. Protein sequence: CSVRTGYDEQFF.

This chain links TRBV12-3 or TRBV12-4 with TRBJ1-5; unclear D gene. Trimming cost V 5 bases and J 3 bases, with 14 bases left between them. The CDR3 is 15 residues long. CDR3 bases: TGTGCCAGCAGTCCACATCAGACCTCCAATCAGCCCCAGCATTTT. Translating it yields CASSPHQTSNQPQHF.

This clonotype was seen only once. The V call is TRBV5-1, the J call TRBJ2-2; D is undetermined. The germline V and J ends were trimmed by 5 bases and 1 base, with 12 bases remaining between them. The CDR3 is 15 amino acids. CDR1 is SGHRS and CDR2 is YFSETQ in the germline V gene. The CDR3 loop reads CASRSGWENTGELFF. The CDR3 nucleotides are TGCGCCAGCAGGTCCGGATGGGAGAACACCGGGGAGCTGTTTTTT.

This clonotype was detected a few times. The rearrangement links TRBV29-1 to TRBJ2-5, with 12 bases matching TRBD1. Germline CDR1 is SQVTM and CDR2 is ANQGSEA. This CDR3 spans 14 amino acids. The V and J ends lost 6 bases and 5 bases, in that order; junction bases with no gene match: 7. CDR3 in amino acids: CSVSPGTGGETQYF. CDR3 in DNA: TGCAGCGTGAGTCCCGGGACAGGGGGCGAGACCCAGTACTTC. Full variable domain (rest looked up from reference TRBV29-1 and TRBJ2-5): SAVISQKPSRDICQRGTSLTIQCQVDSQVTMMFWYRQQPGQSLTLIATANQGSEATYESGFVIDKFPISRPNLTFSTLTVSNMSPEDSSIYLCSVSPGTGGETQYFGPGTRLLVL.